This T cell receptor (beta chain) was documented in a study of T cells in Graves' hyperthyroidism and ophthalmopathy. The study's findings and limits: Patients with ophthalmopathy were separated from those with stable hyperthyroidism by a 13 V-J model.

Researchers took RNA transcripts and amplified the TCR beta CDR3 regions from them. The study used the HTBI primer set for a first-round RT-PCR of the TCR CDR3. TCRdb called the multiplex PCR reads again in MiXCR, with one record for every CDR3 protein. The table has roughly 580,000 distinct CDR3 sequences, 40% to 55% seen once. The CDR3 covers 14 residues. Trimming removed 2 bases at V and 0 bases at J, with 7 bases between. This clonotype was seen ten or more times. Its antigen is not identified. The source material was peripheral blood or thyroid tissue (not recorded which). The rearrangement joins TRBV12-3 or TRBV12-4 to TRBJ1-2; D is unresolved. The receptor's source is a woman aged 18 to 35 with Graves' hyperthyroidism. CDR3 protein: CASSLSYTNYGYTF. In DNA form, the CDR3 reads TGTGCCAGCAGTTTAAGTTACACTAACTATGGCTACACCTTC.